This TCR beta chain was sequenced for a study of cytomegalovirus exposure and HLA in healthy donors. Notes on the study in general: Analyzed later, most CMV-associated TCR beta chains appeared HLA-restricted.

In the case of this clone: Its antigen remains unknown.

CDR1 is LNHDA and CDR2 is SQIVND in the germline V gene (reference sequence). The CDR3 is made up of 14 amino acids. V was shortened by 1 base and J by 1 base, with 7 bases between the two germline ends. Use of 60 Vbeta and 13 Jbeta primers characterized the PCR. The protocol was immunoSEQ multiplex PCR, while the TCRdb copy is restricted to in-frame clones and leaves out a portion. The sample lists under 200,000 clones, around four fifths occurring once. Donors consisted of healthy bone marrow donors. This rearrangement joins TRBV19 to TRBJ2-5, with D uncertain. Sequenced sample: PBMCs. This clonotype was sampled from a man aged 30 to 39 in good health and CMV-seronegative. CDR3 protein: CASSIGNSQETQYF. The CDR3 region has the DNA TGTGCCAGTAGTATAGGAAACAGCCAAGAGACCCAGTACTTC.